This entry describes one T cell receptor (beta chain). These data originate in a study of blood T cells in healthy people across ages. Germline V gives CDR1 SGHRS, CDR2 YFSETQ. This CDR3 has 14 amino acids. V was clipped by 0 bases and J by 3 bases, with 9 bases between them. The use of a sample-barcoded 5' primer and a J-beta primer mix characterized a second PCR of about 7 to 12 cycles. TCRdb itself ran the 5' RACE reads through MiXCR, one entry per CDR3 protein. The sample holds 600,000 or so distinct CDR3 sequences, 21% seen once. The J gene is TRBJ1-1, the V gene TRBV5-1; no definite D call. The source of this sequence is a man aged 70-80 years in good health. The sample taken for sequencing was blood. The CDR3 reads CASSLARLDTEAFF. For the CDR3, the DNA is TGCGCCAGCAGCTTGGCCAGGCTCGACACTGAAGCTTTCTTT.